A selection of T cell receptor beta chains follows, all from one sample in a study of blood T cells in healthy people across ages. TCRdb passed the 5' RACE reads through MiXCR, listing each CDR3 protein once. Here the sample spans approximately 690,000 distinct CDR3 sequences, approximately 50% being singletons. Specimen: blood. All receptors come from a man aged 55 to 70 in good health. Each CDR3 is given with its conserved first and last residue. The order of the fields is V gene, J gene, clone size, D gene, CDR3 DNA, CDR3 protein. D genes are given only for firm matches. Not every row has a clone size; where given, it reads once, few, many or a size class.

V: TRBV6-1
J: TRBJ1-6
size: NA
D: NA
DNA: TGTGCCAGCAGTGCCAACGGAGGACTTGGGTTATTTAATGCCCTCCACTTT
CDR3: CASSANGGLGLFNALHF

V: TRBV12-3/TRBV12-4
J: TRBJ2-5
size: NA
D: NA
DNA: TGTGCCAGCAGTGTCTCTCAGGGCGCGACCCAGTACTTC
CDR3: CASSVSQGATQYF

V: TRBV6-1
J: TRBJ2-5
size: NA
D: NA
DNA: TGTGCCAGCAGTGAAGGGCAGACCTGGGGAGAGACCCAGTACTTC
CDR3: CASSEGQTWGETQYF

V: TRBV7-2
J: TRBJ2-5
size: NA
D: NA
DNA: TGTGCCAGCAGCTTCTGGGGGGAAGAGACCCAGTACTTC
CDR3: CASSFWGEETQYF

V: TRBV9
J: TRBJ2-5
size: NA
D: TRBD1
DNA: TGTGCCAGCAGCGAGGGACAGGGCGAGCAGTCCTTC
CDR3: CASSEGQGEQSF

V: TRBV11-2
J: TRBJ2-1
size: few
D: NA
DNA: TGTGCCAGCAGCTTAGCGGTCGGGGGGCTGAATGAGCAGTTCTTC
CDR3: CASSLAVGGLNEQFF

V: TRBV19
J: TRBJ1-2
size: few
D: NA
DNA: TGTGCCAGTAGTACCCCCTGGAATGGCTACACCTTC
CDR3: CASSTPWNGYTF

V: TRBV20-1
J: TRBJ2-7
size: NA
D: NA
DNA: TGCAGTGCACTAACAGGGCTTGGAAGCTCCTACGAGCAGTACTTC
CDR3: CSALTGLGSSYEQYF

V: TRBV9
J: TRBJ1-6
size: NA
D: NA
DNA: TGTGCCAGCAGCCCATCGGGGGGCGCTTATAATTCACCCCTCCACTTT
CDR3: CASSPSGGAYNSPLHF

V: TRBV29-1
J: TRBJ2-7
size: NA
D: NA
DNA: TGCAGCGCGAGGGCCCCGGGCTACGAGCAGTACTTC
CDR3: CSARAPGYEQYF

V: TRBV21-1
J: TRBJ2-7
size: NA
D: NA
DNA: TGTGCCAGCAGGCCGAACGGGACAGGGGGCGCCTACGAGCAGTACTTC
CDR3: CASRPNGTGGAYEQYF

V: TRBV20-1
J: TRBJ2-1
size: NA
D: NA
DNA: TGCAGTGCCCTACCGACTACGAGCTCCTACAATGAGCAGTTCTTC
CDR3: CSALPTTSSYNEQFF

V: TRBV10-3
J: TRBJ2-5
size: NA
D: TRBD2
DNA: TGTGCCATCAGCCGGGGGGAAGAAGAGACCCAGTACTTC
CDR3: CAISRGEEETQYF

V: TRBV6-5
J: TRBJ1-4
size: NA
D: TRBD1
DNA: TGTGCCAGCAGTTGGGACAGGGCTGGAGAAAAACTGTTTTTT
CDR3: CASSWDRAGEKLFF

V: TRBV11-2
J: TRBJ2-7
size: NA
D: NA
DNA: TGTGCCAGCAGCCCCCTGGTCGCGGGGCGTCGCTACGAGCAGTACTTC
CDR3: CASSPLVAGRRYEQYF

V: TRBV29-1
J: TRBJ2-4
size: NA
D: TRBD1
DNA: TGCAGCGTCGCCGGACAGGGAAACATTCAGTACTTC
CDR3: CSVAGQGNIQYF

V: TRBV3-1
J: TRBJ2-6
size: NA
D: TRBD1
DNA: TGTGCCAGCAGCCAGGGGGGACAGGGTAACGTCCTGACTTTC
CDR3: CASSQGGQGNVLTF

V: TRBV5-1
J: TRBJ2-1
size: NA
D: NA
DNA: TGCGCCAGCAGCTTGCACGGTAACAATGAGCAGTTCTTC
CDR3: CASSLHGNNEQFF

V: TRBV5-1
J: TRBJ2-7
size: NA
D: TRBD1
DNA: TGCGCCAGCAGCACGGGGACAGCCCCGAATAGAGATGAGCAGTACTTC
CDR3: CASSTGTAPNRDEQYF

V: TRBV7-2
J: TRBJ2-1
size: NA
D: NA
DNA: TGTGCCAGCAGCTTAGCGCTGAGAGGGGCACAGTACAATGAGCAGTTCTTC
CDR3: CASSLALRGAQYNEQFF

V: TRBV4-1
J: TRBJ1-2
size: NA
D: TRBD1
DNA: TGCGCCAGCAGCCAAGAGGACAGGGATAATGGCTACACCTTC
CDR3: CASSQEDRDNGYTF

V: TRBV27
J: TRBJ2-3
size: few
D: NA
DNA: TGTGCCAGCAGTTCACGCAAAGCCGTGAGGCGGACTTCATTCACAGATACGCAGTATTTT
CDR3: CASSSRKAVRRTSFTDTQYF

V: TRBV9
J: TRBJ2-1
size: NA
D: NA
DNA: TGTGCCAGCAGCGGGCCCAGGGGCGAGGTGTACAATGAGCAGTTCTTC
CDR3: CASSGPRGEVYNEQFF

V: TRBV7-9
J: TRBJ2-3
size: NA
D: NA
DNA: TGTGCCAGCAGTAAAGGGGGGACAGCGCAGTATTTT
CDR3: CASSKGGTAQYF

V: TRBV7-2
J: TRBJ1-2
size: NA
D: TRBD1
DNA: TGTGCCAGCAGCAAAGCCATCGGGACAGCTAACTATGGCTACACCTTC
CDR3: CASSKAIGTANYGYTF

V: TRBV29-1
J: TRBJ1-2
size: NA
D: NA
DNA: TGCAGCGTTTCCGGGACGGGGAGAAGCAGCTACACCTTC
CDR3: CSVSGTGRSSYTF

V: TRBV21-1
J: TRBJ2-3
size: NA
D: NA
DNA: TGTGCCAGCAGCTTCCGACTAGCGGGGCCTCAATATACGCAGTATTTT
CDR3: CASSFRLAGPQYTQYF

V: TRBV6-1
J: TRBJ2-5
size: NA
D: NA
DNA: TGTGCCAGTGGACGGACCCTCCAAGAGACCCAGTACTTC
CDR3: CASGRTLQETQYF

V: TRBV27
J: TRBJ2-7
size: NA
D: NA
DNA: TGTGCCAGCAGTCAAAGGTTCTCCTACGAGCAGTACTTC
CDR3: CASSQRFSYEQYF

V: TRBV28
J: TRBJ2-7
size: NA
D: TRBD1
DNA: TGTGCCAGCAGTGCCCCCACAGGGGGCGAGCAGTACTTC
CDR3: CASSAPTGGEQYF

V: TRBV4-2
J: TRBJ2-3
size: NA
D: NA
DNA: TGTGCCAGCAGCCCTACTATGGACTACACAGATACGCAGTATTTT
CDR3: CASSPTMDYTDTQYF

V: TRBV4-1
J: TRBJ2-3
size: NA
D: NA
DNA: TGCGCCAGCAGCCAAGAGGGTGGGGGGGGCGTATTTGGAGATACGCAGTATTTT
CDR3: CASSQEGGGGVFGDTQYF

V: TRBV10-3
J: TRBJ2-3
size: NA
D: TRBD1
DNA: TGTGCCATCAGTGGACCGGGACAGGGGACCACAGATACGCAGTATTTT
CDR3: CAISGPGQGTTDTQYF

V: TRBV6-5
J: TRBJ2-1
size: NA
D: NA
DNA: TGTGCCAGCAGTCGCGCGGCTGATGGTCATGAGCAGTTCTTC
CDR3: CASSRAADGHEQFF

V: TRBV29-1
J: TRBJ2-7
size: few
D: NA
DNA: TGCAGCGTCGCGGCGGGGATCTCCTACGAGCAGTACTTC
CDR3: CSVAAGISYEQYF

V: TRBV28
J: TRBJ2-7
size: NA
D: TRBD1
DNA: TGTGCCAGCACAGACAGGGTCCACGAGCAGTACTTC
CDR3: CASTDRVHEQYF

V: TRBV11-2
J: TRBJ2-5
size: NA
D: TRBD2
DNA: TGTGCCAGCAGCTTAGGTTCGGCGGGACTAGCGGGCGAGACCCAGTACTTC
CDR3: CASSLGSAGLAGETQYF

V: TRBV10-3
J: TRBJ2-3
size: NA
D: TRBD2
DNA: TGTGCCATCACCCGGGGGGAAGGCACAGATACGCAGTATTTT
CDR3: CAITRGEGTDTQYF

V: TRBV27
J: TRBJ2-1
size: few
D: NA
DNA: TGTGCCAGCAGTACCGGTGGGGGCAGGGGCCGCTCCTACAATGAGCAGTTCTTC
CDR3: CASSTGGGRGRSYNEQFF

V: TRBV20-1
J: TRBJ2-5
size: once
D: NA
DNA: TGCAGTGCTAGAGTACGAGGGGGGCCCCAAGAGACCCAGTACTTC
CDR3: CSARVRGGPQETQYF

V: TRBV20-1
J: TRBJ2-1
size: NA
D: TRBD2
DNA: TGCAGTGCTAGGGGACTAGCGGGGGAAGAGACCCAGTTCTTC
CDR3: CSARGLAGEETQFF

V: TRBV4-2
J: TRBJ2-5
size: NA
D: NA
DNA: TGTGCCAGCACCCCAATCGGGGGGCGAGAGACCCAGTACTTC
CDR3: CASTPIGGRETQYF

V: TRBV11-2
J: TRBJ2-5
size: NA
D: NA
DNA: TGTGCCAGCAGCCCCCTGACTGGCAAAGAGACCCAGTACTTC
CDR3: CASSPLTGKETQYF

V: TRBV20-1
J: TRBJ2-7
size: few
D: TRBD1
DNA: TGCAGTGCTAGCGGAGGACAGGGGGCGCGCGAGCAGTACTTC
CDR3: CSASGGQGAREQYF

V: TRBV7-9
J: TRBJ1-2
size: NA
D: TRBD1
DNA: TGTGCCAGCAGCCGACCTCCCGGGACAGATTATGGCTACACCTTC
CDR3: CASSRPPGTDYGYTF

V: TRBV11-2
J: TRBJ2-1
size: few
D: NA
DNA: TGTGCCAGCAGCTTGATGACGACTCAGCAGTTCTTC
CDR3: CASSLMTTQQFF

V: TRBV12-3/TRBV12-4
J: TRBJ2-5
size: NA
D: TRBD1
DNA: TGTGCCAGCAGTTCACAGGGACAGAGCCAAGAGACCCAGTACTTC
CDR3: CASSSQGQSQETQYF

V: TRBV20-1
J: TRBJ2-5
size: NA
D: NA
DNA: TGCAGTGCTAGAGAAGGCCAGACTTGGGAGACCCAGTACTTC
CDR3: CSAREGQTWETQYF

V: TRBV5-6
J: TRBJ2-1
size: few
D: NA
DNA: TGTGCCAGCAGCTTGGCCTGGCAGGCAACTTACAATGAGCAGTTCTTC
CDR3: CASSLAWQATYNEQFF

V: TRBV5-5
J: TRBJ2-1
size: few
D: NA
DNA: TGTGCCAGCAGCTTGGGAGGGGTAGACGCCTACAATGAGCAGTTCTTC
CDR3: CASSLGGVDAYNEQFF

V: TRBV7-8
J: TRBJ2-3
size: once
D: TRBD2
DNA: TGTGCCAGCAGCTTAGGATATAGCGGGGGCCCCCTGGGTACGCAGTATTTT
CDR3: CASSLGYSGGPLGTQYF

V: TRBV9
J: TRBJ2-5
size: few
D: NA
DNA: TGTGCCAGCAGCGCCCGGGACATCCAGACCCAGTACTTC
CDR3: CASSARDIQTQYF

V: TRBV29-1
J: TRBJ1-1
size: NA
D: NA
DNA: TGCAGCGCTGCACAGGGAAGAGACACTGAAGCTTTCTTT
CDR3: CSAAQGRDTEAFF

V: TRBV7-2
J: TRBJ2-2
size: many
D: NA
DNA: TGTGCCAGCAGCGTCTTCGGACGCGGGGAGCTGTTTTTT
CDR3: CASSVFGRGELFF

V: TRBV5-1
J: TRBJ1-1
size: NA
D: NA
DNA: TGCGCCAGCAGCCCAGGACTGAGCCTTATGAACACTGAAGCTTTCTTT
CDR3: CASSPGLSLMNTEAFF

V: TRBV2
J: TRBJ2-4
size: many
D: NA
DNA: TGTGCCAGCAGTGAGGACAGAAACATTCAGTACTTC
CDR3: CASSEDRNIQYF

V: TRBV24-1
J: TRBJ2-3
size: NA
D: NA
DNA: TGTGCCACCAGTGAACGGCTGGATACGCAGTATTTT
CDR3: CATSERLDTQYF